This TCR beta chain was obtained from a study of blood T cell repertoires in COVID-19. Study information: Acute and convalescent COVID-19 specimens originated in the United States, Italy and Spain. Nucleic acid was either cDNA or gDNA, and it came from T cells, B-cell-depleted T cells, or PBMCs.

This CDR3 has 18 amino acids. Per germline, CDR1 MGHRA and CDR2 YSYEKL. Trimming took 6 bases from V and 4 from J, leaving 22 bases between them. Original processing methods: By means of reference gene primer amplification, nucleated cell counts were estimated. Only in-frame clones appear in the TCRdb table, and some are missing; sequencing was by immunoSEQ multiplex PCR. The V and J calls and clone size were taken over from that table, and D and trimming were inferred from the DNA. The sample lists about 200,000 clones; approximately 87% were seen once. Sample: peripheral blood. This TCR came from a woman aged 70 to 79 with acute or convalescent COVID-19. V is TRBV4-1 and J is TRBJ2-6; maybe TRBD2 (6 bases). The CDR3, as DNA: TGCGCCAGCAGTCCCCCTCCGGGGGAGCTGCAAGGGGCCAACGTCCTGACTTTC. It specifies CASSPPPGELQGANVLTF.